This T cell receptor beta chain is drawn from a study of cytomegalovirus exposure and HLA in healthy donors. Study conclusions and caveats: Some TCR beta chains (roughly 160 of them) were listed as cytomegalovirus-associated.

CDR1 and CDR2 (germline): MNHEY, SMNVEV (reference sequence). V lost 5 bases to trimming and J lost 3 bases, with 20 bases between them. This CDR3 contains 17 residues. Primers: 60 Vbeta forward and 13 Jbeta reverse. Original data processing: Counted up in a later analysis, unique TCR beta chains came to 65 million to 80 million, with around 10 million shared. TCRdb keeps only in-frame clones here, not all; method: immunoSEQ multiplex PCR. The D gene and trimming were derived from the DNA, and the V and J assignments and clone size from that table. The repertoire holds 160,000 or so clones, with about four fifths as singletons. Those who donated were healthy bone marrow donors. Turning to this clone: Its matching antigen is unknown.

The source is a woman in her twenties or thirties in good health and CMV-seropositive. The rearrangement links TRBV27 to TRBJ1-5, with D possibly TRBD1 on 6 matching bases. Sample: PBMCs. CDR3 loop: CASSPSLGAGPNQPQHF. Written as DNA, the CDR3 is TGTGCCAGCAGTCCTTCGTTGGGGGCCGGCCCCAATCAGCCCCAGCATTTT.